The entry that follows covers one TCR beta chain sequence. Repertoires were generated with immunoSEQ multiplex PCR, while TCRdb's copy carries only in-frame clones and drops some. The table lists 120,000 to 150,000 clones, under 85% of them singletons, with approximately 1.8% in the top ten. The data derive from a study of blood T cell repertoires in COVID-19. Trimming at V came to 4 bases and at J to 2 bases, leaving 10 bases not matched to a gene. The CDR3 is 17 residues long. Germline CDR1 GTSNPN, CDR2 SVGIG (reference sequence). The source is a woman aged 18-35 years who had been exposed to COVID-19. Sequencing was performed on PBMCs or T cells enriched from blood (not recorded which). This rearrangement joins TRBV30 to TRBJ2-2; 10 bases line up with TRBD1. CDR3 region: CAWNPVRDRGNTGELFF. CDR3 sequence (DNA): TGTGCCTGGAACCCCGTCAGGGACAGGGGAAACACCGGGGAGCTGTTTTTT.